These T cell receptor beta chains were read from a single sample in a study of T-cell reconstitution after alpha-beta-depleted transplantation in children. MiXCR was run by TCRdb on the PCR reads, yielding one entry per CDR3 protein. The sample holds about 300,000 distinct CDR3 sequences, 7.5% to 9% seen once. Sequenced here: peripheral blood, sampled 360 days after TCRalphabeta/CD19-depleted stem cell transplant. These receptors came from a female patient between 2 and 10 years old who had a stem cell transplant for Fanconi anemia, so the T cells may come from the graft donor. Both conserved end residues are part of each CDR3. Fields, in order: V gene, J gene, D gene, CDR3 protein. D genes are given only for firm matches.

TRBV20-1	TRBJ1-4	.	CSASTGKGGLNEKLFF
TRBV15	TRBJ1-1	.	CATSRDGVWQGLNTEAFF
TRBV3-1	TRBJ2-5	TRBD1	CATCPSGQGPYQETQYF
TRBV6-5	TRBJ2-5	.	CASSYSGGGLQETQYF
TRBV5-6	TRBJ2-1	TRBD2	CASSLMASGGENEQFF
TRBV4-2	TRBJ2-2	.	CASSQDNIYTGELFF
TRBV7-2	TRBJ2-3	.	CASSLVVWEATQYF
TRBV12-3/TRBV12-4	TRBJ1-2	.	CASSKVGLFNYGYTF
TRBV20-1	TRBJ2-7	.	CSARDSRGTGSYEQYF
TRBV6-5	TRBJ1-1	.	CASSYFGAKNTEAFF
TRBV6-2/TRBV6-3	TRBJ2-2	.	CASSRTWGANTGELFF
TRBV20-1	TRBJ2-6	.	CSARFSGANVLTF
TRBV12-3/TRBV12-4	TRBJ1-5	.	CASTPSGPNQPQHF
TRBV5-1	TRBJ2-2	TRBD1	CASSLDRGADTGELFF
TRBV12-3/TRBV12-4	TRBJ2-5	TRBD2	CASSSGLAGDLYQETQYF
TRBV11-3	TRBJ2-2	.	CASSHTFTGELFF